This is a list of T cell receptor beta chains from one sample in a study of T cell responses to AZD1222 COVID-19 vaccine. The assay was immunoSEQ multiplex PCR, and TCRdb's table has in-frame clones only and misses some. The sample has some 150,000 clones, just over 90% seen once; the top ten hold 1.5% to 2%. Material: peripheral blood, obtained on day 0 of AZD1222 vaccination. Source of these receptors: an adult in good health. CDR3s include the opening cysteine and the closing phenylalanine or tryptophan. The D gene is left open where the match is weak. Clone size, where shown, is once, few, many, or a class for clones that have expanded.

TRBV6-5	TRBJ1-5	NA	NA	CASNWDSNQPQHF	TGTGCCAGCAACTGGGATAGCAATCAGCCCCAGCATTTT
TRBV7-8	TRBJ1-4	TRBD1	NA	CASSRNPRTGGAKVEKLFF	TGTGCCAGCAGCCGTAATCCGAGGACAGGGGGCGCGAAAGTAGAAAAACTGTTTTTT
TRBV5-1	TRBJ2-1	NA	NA	CASTAGTKYNEQFF	TGCGCCAGCACCGCCGGGACAAAGTACAATGAGCAGTTCTTC
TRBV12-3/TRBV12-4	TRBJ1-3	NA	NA	CASSLKGLSGIYF	TGTGCCAGCAGTTTAAAGGGCCTCAGTGGCATATATTTT
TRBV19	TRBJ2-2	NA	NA	CASKGSNTGELFF	TGTGCCAGTAAGGGCAGCAACACCGGGGAGCTGTTTTTT
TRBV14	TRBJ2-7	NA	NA	CASSQDYVTEQYF	TGTGCCAGCAGCCAAGATTACGTAACCGAGCAGTACTTC
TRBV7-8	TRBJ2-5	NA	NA	CASSPGRGETQYF	TGTGCCAGCAGCCCGGGGAGGGGGGAGACCCAGTACTTC
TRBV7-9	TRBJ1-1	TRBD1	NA	CASSSRQGEDTEAFF	TGTGCCAGCAGTTCAAGACAGGGGGAGGACACTGAAGCTTTCTTT
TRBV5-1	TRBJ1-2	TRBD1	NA	CASSLGQGVYGYTF	TGCGCCAGCAGCTTGGGACAGGGGGTCTATGGCTACACCTTC
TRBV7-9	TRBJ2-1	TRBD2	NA	CASSRSGSGYNEQFF	TGTGCCAGCAGCCGTAGCGGGAGCGGTTACAATGAGCAGTTCTTC
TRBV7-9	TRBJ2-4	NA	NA	CASSSEGQTLQYF	TGTGCCAGCAGCTCGGAAGGACAGACTCTTCAGTACTTC
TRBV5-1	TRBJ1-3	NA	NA	CASSLGLLSSGNTIYF	TGCGCCAGCAGCTTGGGACTTCTGAGCTCTGGAAACACCATATATTTT
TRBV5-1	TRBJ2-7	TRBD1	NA	CASSLDRGVGYEQYF	TGCGCCAGCAGCTTGGACAGGGGGGTAGGTTACGAGCAGTACTTC
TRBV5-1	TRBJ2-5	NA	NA	CASSFGRETQYF	TGCGCCAGCAGCTTTGGGAGGGAGACCCAGTACTTC
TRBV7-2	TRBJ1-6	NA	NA	CASSLAEGAGSPLHF	TGTGCCAGCAGCTTAGCTGAGGGAGCAGGTTCACCCCTCCACTTT
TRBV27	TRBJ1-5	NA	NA	CASSLWGNQPQHF	TGTGCCAGCAGTTTATGGGGAAATCAGCCCCAGCATTTT
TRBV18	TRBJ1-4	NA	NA	CASSPRTDYEKLFF	TGTGCCAGCTCACCAAGGACAGATTATGAAAAACTGTTTTTT
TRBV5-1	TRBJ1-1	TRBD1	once	CASSPADRGNTEAFF	TGCGCCAGCAGCCCGGCGGACAGGGGGAACACTGAAGCTTTCTTT
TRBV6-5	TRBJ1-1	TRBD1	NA	CASSLSTGLAEAFF	TGTGCCAGCAGTCTATCGACAGGGCTGGCTGAAGCTTTCTTT
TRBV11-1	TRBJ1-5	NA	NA	CASPQRVGQPQHF	TGTGCCAGCCCCCAGCGGGTAGGGCAGCCCCAGCATTTT
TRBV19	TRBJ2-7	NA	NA	CASKVQGRGEQYF	TGTGCCAGTAAGGTACAGGGGAGGGGCGAGCAGTACTTC
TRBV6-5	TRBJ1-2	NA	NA	CASSLTDNHPYGYTF	TGTGCCAGCAGTTTGACAGATAATCACCCCTATGGCTACACCTTC
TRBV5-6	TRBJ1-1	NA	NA	CASSLDDLNTEAFF	TGTGCCAGCAGCCTGGACGATTTGAACACTGAAGCTTTCTTT
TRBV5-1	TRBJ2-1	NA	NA	CASRFDNEQFF	TGCGCCAGCAGATTTGACAATGAGCAGTTCTTC
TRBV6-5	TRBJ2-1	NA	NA	CASSRSSSYNEQFF	TGTGCCAGCAGTCGCTCCAGCTCCTACAATGAGCAGTTCTTC
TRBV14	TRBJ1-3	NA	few	CASSPNWWNRDKSGNTIYF	TGTGCCAGCAGCCCAAACTGGTGGAACCGGGACAAGAGTGGAAACACCATATATTTT
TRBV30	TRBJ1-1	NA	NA	CAWGWGHTEAFF	TGTGCCTGGGGGTGGGGGCATACTGAAGCTTTCTTT
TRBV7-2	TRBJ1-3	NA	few	CASSLGTLGNTIYF	TGTGCCAGCAGCTTAGGGACGCTTGGAAACACCATATATTTT
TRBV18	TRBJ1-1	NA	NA	CASSPSPGGGGTEAFF	TGTGCCAGCTCACCATCCCCTGGGGGAGGAGGAACTGAAGCTTTCTTT
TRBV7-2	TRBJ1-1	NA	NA	CASSLVGGAGKNTEAFF	TGTGCCAGCAGCTTAGTAGGGGGGGCAGGGAAGAACACTGAAGCTTTCTTT
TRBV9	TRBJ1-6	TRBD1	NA	CASSVDPGQGRSPLHF	TGTGCCAGCAGCGTAGACCCGGGACAGGGAAGGTCACCCCTCCACTTT
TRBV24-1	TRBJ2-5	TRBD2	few	CATSEITSGGEETQYF	TGTGCCACCAGTGAGATAACTAGCGGGGGGGAAGAGACCCAGTACTTC
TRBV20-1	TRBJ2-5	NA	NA	CSAPQETQYF	TGCAGTGCTCCTCAAGAGACCCAGTACTTC
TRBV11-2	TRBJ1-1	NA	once	CASSPKLTDVEAFF	TGTGCCAGCAGCCCGAAGTTGACGGACGTAGAAGCTTTCTTT
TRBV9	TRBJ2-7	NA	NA	CASSVGPTGYEQYF	TGTGCCAGCAGCGTGGGTCCCACTGGCTACGAGCAGTACTTC
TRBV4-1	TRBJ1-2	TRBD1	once	CASSPSGMDRDNYGYTF	TGCGCCAGCAGCCCGAGCGGAATGGACAGGGATAACTATGGCTACACCTTC
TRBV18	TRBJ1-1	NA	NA	CASSLENTEAFF	TGTGCCAGCTCACTGGAGAACACTGAAGCTTTCTTT
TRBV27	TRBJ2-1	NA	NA	CASSSPPGPRYNEQFF	TGTGCCAGCAGTTCACCCCCGGGGCCAAGGTACAATGAGCAGTTCTTC
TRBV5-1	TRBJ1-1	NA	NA	CASRPGTPNTEAFF	TGCGCCAGCAGGCCTGGGACACCGAACACTGAAGCTTTCTTT
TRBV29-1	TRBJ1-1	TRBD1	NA	CSVAKLTGPNTEAFF	TGCAGCGTTGCAAAGCTGACAGGGCCGAACACTGAAGCTTTCTTT
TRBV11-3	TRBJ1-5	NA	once	CASSLPAVGLYNQPQHF	TGTGCCAGCAGCCTCCCCGCGGTAGGCCTATACAATCAGCCCCAGCATTTT
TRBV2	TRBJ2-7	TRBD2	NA	CASLAPGGSSYEQYF	TGTGCCAGCCTAGCTCCGGGGGGGAGCTCCTACGAGCAGTACTTC
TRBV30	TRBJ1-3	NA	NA	CAWSVGFGDTIYF	TGTGCCTGGAGTGTAGGATTTGGAGACACCATATATTTT
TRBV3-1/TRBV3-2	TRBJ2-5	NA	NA	CASSPDRSGGTQYF	TGTGCCAGCAGCCCAGACAGGAGCGGAGGGACCCAGTACTTC
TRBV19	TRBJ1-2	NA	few	CASSIEPGRFGYGYTF	TGTGCCAGTAGTATAGAACCGGGGCGCTTTGGATATGGCTACACCTTC
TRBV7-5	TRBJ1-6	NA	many	CARSLVGRGTLHF	NA
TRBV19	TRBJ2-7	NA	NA	CASRDSGLSYEQYF	TGTGCCAGTAGGGACAGCGGCCTCTCCTACGAGCAGTACTTC
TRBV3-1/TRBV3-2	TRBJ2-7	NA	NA	CASSQRRRASSYEQYF	TGTGCCAGCAGCCAACGGCGGCGGGCCAGCTCCTACGAGCAGTACTTC
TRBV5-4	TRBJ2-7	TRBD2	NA	CASSLASGGVAYEQYF	TGTGCCAGCAGCTTGGCTAGCGGGGGGGTGGCGTACGAGCAGTACTTC
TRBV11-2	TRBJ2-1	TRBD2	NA	CASSVGLAGGPVYNEQFF	TGTGCCAGCAGCGTAGGACTAGCGGGGGGGCCCGTATACAATGAGCAGTTCTTC
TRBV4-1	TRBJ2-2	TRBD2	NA	CASSSGLAGVAGELFF	TGCGCCAGCAGCTCGGGACTAGCGGGAGTCGCCGGGGAGCTGTTTTTT
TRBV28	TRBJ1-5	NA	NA	CASSGPMEAQHF	TGTGCCAGCAGTGGGCCCATGGAGGCCCAGCATTTT
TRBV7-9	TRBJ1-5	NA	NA	CASSHPRGASGNQPQHF	TGTGCCAGCAGCCATCCAAGGGGGGCAAGTGGCAATCAGCCCCAGCATTTT
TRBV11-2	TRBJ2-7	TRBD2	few	CASSLGLAGYYEQYF	TGTGCCAGCAGCTTAGGGCTAGCGGGATATTACGAGCAGTACTTC